This TCR beta chain was captured by sequencing in a study of CXCR3-negative and CXCR3-positive naive CD8 T cells. Broader study findings: Compared with CXCR3-negative naive cells, CXCR3-positive naive cells showed more hydrophobic TRB CDR3s. Naive subsets were similarly diverse, while memory CD8+ repertoires were much less diverse. The authors found comparable surface CD5 between naive subsets and inferred TCR strength from TRB CDR3 properties. For naive cells, CXCR3-negative and CXCR3-positive subsets had similar TRBV-TRBJ usage; for memory cells, usage differed.

The authors prepared UMI-labeled TRB cDNA libraries by 5' RACE. From its re-call of the 5' RACE reads, TCRdb lists each CDR3 protein once, without DNA. In all, the sample yields 100,000 to 150,000 distinct CDR3 sequences. Remarks on this clonotype: What it binds is not known.

Sequenced: naive CXCR3+ CD8+ T cells from blood. Described subset: CD45RO-CCR7+CD27+CD95- naive CD8+ T cells expressing CXCR3 (TNR3+). The sequence was obtained from a human donor in good health. Some clones in this sample may be carry-over from other donors' samples.

CDR3 sequence: CSASWTSLSYNEQSF. The V and J genes are TRBV20-1 and TRBJ2-1; with no DNA, the TCRdb D assignment of TRBD2 cannot be verified. Germline values: CDR1 DFQATT, CDR2 SNEGSKA (reference sequence). The CDR3 is made up of 15 amino acids.